These 25 T cell receptor beta chains share one sample of origin, sequenced in a study of blood T cell repertoires in COVID-19. The assay was immunoSEQ multiplex PCR, and TCRdb's table has in-frame clones only and misses some. The repertoire holds 410,000 or so clones, with 70% to 90% as singletons. Sequenced sample: peripheral blood. These receptors all come from a woman in her forties with COVID-19, enrolled during active disease.

A single count supports this clone. The chain carries TRBV12-5 and TRBJ2-5; TRBD1 matches at 8 bases. V was clipped by 7 bases and J by 4 bases; unmatched bases: 8. The CDR3 has 14 residues. The germline V gene encodes CDR1 LGHNT and CDR2 FRNRAP. The CDR3 sequence: CASAPGTGVETQYF. Here the CDR3 DNA reads TGTGCTAGTGCCCCAGGGACAGGCGTAGAGACCCAGTACTTC.

The chain employs TRBV7-8 and TRBJ1-1, with D perhaps matching TRBD1 (6 bases). The CDR3 is 17 amino acids. Per germline, CDR1 SGHVS and CDR2 FQNEAQ. Trimming took 5 bases from V and 2 from J, leaving 21 bases between them. DNA of the CDR3: TGTGCCAGCAGCCGACAGGTGACCGGGCCTTACAACACTGAAGCTTTCTTT. It yields the protein CASSRQVTGPYNTEAFF.

This chain joins TRBV6-1 and TRBJ1-5, with D maybe TRBD1 (5 bases). This CDR3 comprises 16 residues. V was trimmed by 0 bases and J by 4 bases, leaving 13 bases between them. CDR1 MNHNS and CDR2 SASEGT come from the germline V gene. CDR3: CASSEAWGSYNQPQHF. The CDR3, as DNA: TGTGCCAGCAGTGAAGCCTGGGGCAGTTATAATCAGCCCCAGCATTTT.

The rearrangement links TRBV19 to TRBJ1-2; perhaps TRBD1 as D (5 bases). CDR1 and CDR2 from the germline V gene are LNHDA and SQIVND (reference sequence). The CDR3 sequence is 14 residues long. Trimming shortened V by 3 bases and J by 5 bases, and 13 bases separated the two germline ends. CDR3 protein: CASSIGAGEYGYTF. The DNA for the CDR3 is TGTGCCAGTAGTATTGGGGCAGGTGAATATGGCTACACCTTC.

This clone was counted between two and nine times. The V call is TRBV4-3, the J call TRBJ2-2, with D maybe TRBD2 (5 bases). V was cut by 0 bases and J by 0 bases, with 11 bases left in between. This CDR3 has 17 amino acids. Germline-derived CDR1 and CDR2 are LGHNA and YSLEER. CDR3 residues: CASSQERDSANTGELFF. As DNA, the CDR3 is TGCGCCAGCAGCCAAGAACGAGATAGCGCGAACACCGGGGAGCTGTTTTTT.

The gene calls are TRBV20-1 and TRBJ2-7; the match to TRBD2 covers 8 bases. Germline V gene sequence: CDR1 DFQATT, CDR2 SNEGSKA (reference sequence). The CDR3 is 17 amino acids. The V and J ends lost 3 bases and 0 bases, in that order; junction bases with no gene match: 13. CDR3 amino acids: CSASPGIGSGSSYEQYF. The CDR3 DNA is TGCAGTGCTAGTCCAGGGATTGGGAGCGGGAGCTCCTACGAGCAGTACTTC.

Note on this clone: Additional DNA sequences in this sample encode the identical CDR3. The chain joins TRBV5-1 to TRBJ2-3, with D perhaps TRBD2 (6 bases). CDR1 and CDR2 from the germline V gene are SGHRS and YFSETQ. This CDR3 comprises 15 residues. V was trimmed by 0 bases and J by 0 bases, leaving 8 bases between them. CDR3 sequence: CASSLDGTSTDTQYF. CDR3 coding DNA: TGCGCCAGCAGCTTGGACGGGACTAGCACAGATACGCAGTATTTT.

The chain combines TRBV10-2 with TRBJ1-6; no clear D gene. Germline CDR1 is WSHSY and CDR2 is SAAADI. The V end was cut by 7 bases, the J end by 0 bases, with 16 bases between. There are 17 residues in the CDR3. CDR3 sequence reads: CASTERAASSYNSPLHF. The CDR3 DNA reads as TGCGCCAGCACCGAGAGGGCTGCGAGCTCCTATAATTCACCCCTCCACTTT.

The chain has TRBV5-1 and TRBJ1-1; tentative D call: TRBD1 (5 bases). This CDR3 comprises 15 residues. Per the germline V gene, CDR1 is SGHRS and CDR2 is YFSETQ. Deletions cut 1 base from V and 0 bases from J, with 10 bases between. CDR3 residues: CASSLLDTMNTEAFF. As DNA, the CDR3 is TGCGCCAGCAGCTTGCTGGACACCATGAACACTGAAGCTTTCTTT.

The chain uses TRBV5-4 and TRBJ2-5; D possibly corresponds to TRBD1 (5 bases). V was trimmed by 1 base and J by 4 bases, leaving 8 bases between them. CDR1 is SGHNT, CDR2 YYREEE, per germline (reference sequence). The length of the CDR3 is 13 residues. CDR3 in amino acids: CASSLSTGETQYF. The CDR3, as DNA: TGTGCCAGCAGCTTGAGTACAGGAGAGACCCAGTACTTC.

This chain connects TRBV4-3 to TRBJ1-5, with D uncertain. Germline values: CDR1 LGHNA, CDR2 YSLEER. The V end was cut by 0 bases, the J end by 9 bases, with 18 bases between. The CDR3 is 16 residues long. The CDR3 protein is CASSQDLGGFGLPQHF. The CDR3 DNA reads TGCGCCAGCAGCCAAGATCTCGGAGGGTTCGGATTGCCCCAGCATTTT.

The chain has TRBV28 and TRBJ2-7; maybe TRBD1 (6 bases). CDR3 length equals 17 residues. The germline CDR1 and CDR2 sequences are MDHEN and SYDVKM. V lost 6 bases, J lost 3 bases, and 24 bases lay in between. CDR3 coding DNA: TGTGCCAGCAGGCCTTTGACAGGTAGGGGTCAACTCTACGAGCAGTACTTC. Residues: CASRPLTGRGQLYEQYF.

The chain couples TRBV19 to TRBJ2-2, with D uncertain. The CDR3 has 11 amino acids. Germline values: CDR1 LNHDA, CDR2 SQIVND (reference sequence). Between the trimmed V and J ends, which lost 3 bases and 7 bases, there was a span of 3 bases. DNA for the CDR3: TGTGCCAGTAGTATCATCGGGGAGCTGTTTTTT. Protein: CASSIIGELFF.

Of note for this clone: Distinct nucleotide sequences in the sample also encode this CDR3. V gene TRBV28 combines with J gene TRBJ2-7, with TRBD1 as a possible D gene (6 bases). Germline assignment: CDR1 MDHEN and CDR2 SYDVKM. V lost 5 bases, J lost 1 base, and 9 bases lay in between. The CDR3 is 13 residues long. CDR3 DNA: TGTGCCAGCAGTCGACAGGTATCCTACGAGCAGTACTTC. Amino acids: CASSRQVSYEQYF. Complete variable domain (other parts from reference TRBV28 and TRBJ2-7): DVKVTQSSRYLVKRTGEKVFLECVQDMDHENMFWYRQDPGLGLRLIYFSYDVKMKEKGDIPEGYSVSREKKERFSLILESASTNQTSMYLCASSRQVSYEQYFGPGTRLTVT.

The gene calls are TRBV6-2 or TRBV6-3 and TRBJ2-1; 10 bases align to TRBD2. V lost 5 bases to trimming and J lost 10 bases; unmatched junction nucleotides: 5. The CDR3 is 13 amino acids. Germline V gene data show CDR1 as MNHEY and CDR2 as SVGEGT. The CDR3 DNA follows: TGTGCCAGCAGTCTAGCGGGAGCGGGGGAGCAGTTCTTC. Translation: CASSLAGAGEQFF.

The chain employs TRBV7-2 and TRBJ2-1; tentatively, D is TRBD1 (6 bases). The CDR3 is made up of 14 amino acids. V dropped 7 bases and J dropped 7 bases, with 17 bases sitting between them. Germline assignment: CDR1 SGHTA and CDR2 FQGNSA. CDR3 region: CASTLRTVENEQFF. In nucleotides, the CDR3 is TGTGCCAGCACTCTTCGGACAGTAGAAAATGAGCAGTTCTTC.

The V call is TRBV9, the J call TRBJ2-1; possible D gene TRBD2, 6 bases. The CDR3 is 15 residues long. V lost 3 bases to trimming and J lost 4 bases, with 14 bases between them. Germline V CDR1 and CDR2: SGDLS, YYNGEE. DNA of the CDR3: TGTGCCAGCAGCGCAACGGGAGAACCATACAATGAGCAGTTCTTC. Translating gives CASSATGEPYNEQFF.

The chain joins TRBV4-2 to TRBJ2-2, with D possibly matching TRBD2 (6 bases). The V gene's germline CDR1 is LGHNA and CDR2 YNFKEQ. The CDR3 length is 17 residues. The V and J ends lost 3 bases and 5 bases respectively, with 19 bases between them. Here the CDR3 DNA reads TGTGCCAGCAGCCACCAAAAACTCTCCCGGGGGACCGGGGAGCTGTTTTTT. Amino acid sequence: CASSHQKLSRGTGELFF.

Points on this clone: The same CDR3 is also encoded by other DNA sequences in this sample. The V and J genes are TRBV18 and TRBJ1-2; D uncertain. Germline V CDR1 and CDR2: KGHSH, LQKENI. Trimming took 3 bases from V and 2 from J, leaving 10 bases between them. The CDR3 is made up of 14 amino acids. As DNA, the CDR3 is TGTGCCAGCTCACCGGCCGCCGGGAACTATGGCTACACCTTC. This codes for CASSPAAGNYGYTF. The full variable domain, in which reference TRBV18 and TRBJ1-2 provide the parts outside the CDR3, is NAGVMQNPRHLVRRRGQEARLRCSPMKGHSHVYWYRQLPEEGLKFMVYLQKENIIDESGMPKERFSAEFPKEGPSILRIQQVVRGDSAAYFCASSPAAGNYGYTFGSGTRLTVV.

This chain connects TRBV9 to TRBJ2-7; 10 nucleotides align to TRBD1. Germline V gene lookup returns CDR1 SGDLS and CDR2 YYNGEE. The CDR3 contains 17 residues. With V trimmed by 4 bases and J by 1 base, 11 bases remained unmatched. This CDR3 reads CASSPRQGAVKSYEQYF. CDR3 coding DNA: TGTGCCAGCAGCCCGAGACAGGGGGCAGTAAAGTCCTACGAGCAGTACTTC.

The chain combines TRBV5-4 with TRBJ2-3, with D hard to call. The germline V gene has CDR1 SGHNT and CDR2 YYREEE (reference sequence). The CDR3 consists of 14 residues. Trimming removed 3 bases from V and 0 bases from J, with 8 bases in between. CDR3 region: CASSSPGSTDTQYF. CDR3 bases: TGTGCCAGCAGCTCCCCGGGTAGCACAGATACGCAGTATTTT.

This chain joins TRBV19 and TRBJ1-3; 8 nucleotides agree with TRBD1. The CDR3 is 16 amino acids. Trimming at V came to 3 bases and at J to 2 bases, leaving 6 bases not matched to a gene. The germline V gene encodes CDR1 LNHDA and CDR2 SQIVND (reference sequence). This CDR3 reads CASSIIMTGAGNTIYF. DNA for the CDR3: TGTGCCAGTAGTATCATCATGACAGGGGCTGGAAACACCATATATTTT.

The chain is built from TRBV28 and TRBJ1-2; 8 bases align to TRBD1. The CDR3 has 15 amino acids. With 6 bases clipped from V and 2 bases from J, the junction kept 8 bases outside the gene matches. The germline gives CDR1 MDHEN, CDR2 SYDVKM. The CDR3 DNA reads TGTGCCAGCAGGCCATCAGGGGGCTCAAACTATGGCTACACCTTC. Its protein is CASRPSGGSNYGYTF.

V is TRBV6-5 and J is TRBJ1-2; 7 positions agree with TRBD1. Germline loops: CDR1 MNHEY, CDR2 SVGAGI. This CDR3 is 14 amino acids long. The V and J ends lost 4 bases and 4 bases, in that order; junction bases with no gene match: 6. For the CDR3, the DNA is TGTGCCAGCAGTTCAGGGGGACGGGGCTATGGCTACACCTTC. Protein product: CASSSGGRGYGYTF.

The chain has TRBV27 and TRBJ1-5; 10 nucleotides align to TRBD1. The CDR3 has 15 residues. Germline-derived CDR1 and CDR2 are MNHEY and SMNVEV (reference sequence). V lost 6 bases to trimming and J lost 5 bases; unmatched junction nucleotides: 7. The CDR3 region is CASSPDRGRDQPQHF. The CDR3 coding sequence is TGTGCCAGCAGCCCAGACAGGGGGCGCGATCAGCCCCAGCATTTT.